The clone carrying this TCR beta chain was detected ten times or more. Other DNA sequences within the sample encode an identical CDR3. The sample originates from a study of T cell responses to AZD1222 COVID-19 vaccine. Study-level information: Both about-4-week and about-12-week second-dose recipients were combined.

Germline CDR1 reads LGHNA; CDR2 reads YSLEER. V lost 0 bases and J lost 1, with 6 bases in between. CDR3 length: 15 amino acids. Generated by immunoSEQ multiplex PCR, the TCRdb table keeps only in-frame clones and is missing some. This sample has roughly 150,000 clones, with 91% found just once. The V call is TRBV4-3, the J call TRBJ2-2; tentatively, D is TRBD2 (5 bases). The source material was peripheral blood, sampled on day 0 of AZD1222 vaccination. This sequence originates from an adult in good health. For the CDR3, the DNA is TGCGCCAGCAGCCAAGATCGGGGGAACACCGGGGAGCTGTTTTTT. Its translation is CASSQDRGNTGELFF.